These 28 T cell receptor beta chains share one sample of origin, sequenced in a study of OX40 agonist ivuxolimab in advanced cancers. Produced via immunoSEQ multiplex PCR; TCRdb's table is partial and in-frame only. The table shows around 62,000 clones, with nearly 90% occurring only once. The sequencing here drew on CD4+ or CD8+ T cells sorted from blood, taken in a trial of the OX40 agonist ivuxolimab. The receptor source for this set is an adult with an advanced solid tumor such as melanoma, head and neck, liver or kidney cancer.

This clone was counted once. The chain uses TRBV7-9 and TRBJ1-1; D call uncertain. The V end lost 8 bases, the J end lost 8 bases, and 21 bases lay between the germline ends. Germline V lookup: CDR1 SEHNR, CDR2 FQNEAQ (reference sequence). The CDR3 loop spans 14 amino acids. The CDR3 region has the DNA TGTGCCAGCCTCCTCCTCCCGGCCCCCCGGGAAGCTTTCTTT. This sequence encodes CASLLLPAPREAFF.

This chain connects TRBV21-1 to TRBJ1-6; the DNA was not used to check the table's D call, TRBD1. TRBV21-1 is classified as a pseudogene. The CDR3 length is 17 residues. CDR3 sequence: CASSKVWASSYNSPLHF. Here the CDR3 DNA reads TGTGCCAGCAGCAAAGTCTGGGCGAGCTCCTATAATTCACCCCTCCACTTT.

The chain links TRBV5-4 to TRBJ2-3, with D perhaps TRBD1 (5 bases). The germline CDR1 and CDR2 sequences are SGHNT and YYREEE (reference sequence). Trimming shortened V by 7 bases and J by 5 bases, and 8 bases separated the two germline ends. The CDR3 spans 11 residues. The CDR3 protein is CASYQGDTQYF. CDR3 nucleotides: TGTGCCAGCTATCAGGGAGATACGCAGTATTTT.

The chain is built from TRBV6-5 and TRBJ1-4; D not certain. Trimming removed 0 bases at V and 7 bases at J, with 12 bases between. The V gene's germline CDR1 is MNHEY and CDR2 SVGAGI. The length of the CDR3 is 15 residues. CDR3 residues: CASSYSTSLSEKLFF. The CDR3 bases are TGTGCCAGCAGTTACTCGACAAGCTTAAGTGAAAAACTGTTTTTT.

The chain combines TRBV27 with TRBJ2-5; D possibly uses TRBD1 or TRBD2 (5 bases each). The CDR3 runs to 14 residues. V was cut by 6 bases and J by 4 bases, with 15 bases left in between. Germline V lookup: CDR1 MNHEY, CDR2 SMNVEV (reference sequence). CDR3 region: CASSPGFGGETQYF. CDR3 nucleotides: TGTGCCAGCAGCCCCGGCTTTGGGGGAGAGACCCAGTACTTC.

V and J are TRBV9 and TRBJ1-1, with D possibly matching TRBD1 (6 bases). The CDR3 is 13 amino acids. Deletions cut 2 bases from V and 5 bases from J, with 10 bases between. Germline CDR1 reads SGDLS; CDR2 reads YYNGEE. Here the CDR3 DNA reads TGTGCCAGCAGCGTGGGGGCGGGGACTGAAGCTTTCTTT. Encoded protein: CASSVGAGTEAFF.

The chain has TRBV5-1 and TRBJ2-3; tentatively, D is TRBD2 (5 bases). V lost 0 bases, J lost 6 bases, and 14 bases lay in between. Germline V CDR1 and CDR2: SGHRS, YFSETQ. This CDR3 contains 15 residues. As DNA, the CDR3 is TGCGCCAGCAGCTTGGAGGGAGACCTTGTGGATACGCAGTATTTT. Residues: CASSLEGDLVDTQYF.

This chain joins TRBV7-6 and TRBJ2-1, with 8 bases identical to TRBD2. The ends lost 6 bases at V and 5 bases at J; junction bases unmatched: 9. Germline CDR1 reads SGHVS; CDR2 reads FNYEAQ. The CDR3 covers 15 residues. The CDR3 coding sequence is TGTGCCAGCAGTCCGGGACTAGGCTTCCACAATGAGCAGTTCTTC. As protein: CASSPGLGFHNEQFF.

J is TRBJ2-7 and V is TRBV27; 8 bases align to TRBD2. V shed 0 bases and J 6 bases; nucleotides not matched to a gene: 4. Germline assignment: CDR1 MNHEY and CDR2 SMNVEV (reference sequence). The CDR3 is 14 amino acids. DNA of the CDR3: TGTGCCAGCAGTTTATCCTCGGGGGGGACCGAGCAGTACTTC. It translates to CASSLSSGGTEQYF.

The J gene is TRBJ2-7, the V gene TRBV11-2; D is unresolved. The ends were cut back, 1 base at V and 2 bases at J, with 12 bases in the middle. This CDR3 is built from 15 residues. Germline lookup yields CDR1 SGHAT and CDR2 FQNNGV. CDR3 sequence reads: CASSLGPTFAYEQYF. For the CDR3, the DNA is TGTGCCAGCAGCTTAGGACCGACCTTTGCCTACGAGCAGTACTTC.

The chain is built from TRBV28 and TRBJ2-3; 7 nucleotides agree with TRBD1. CDR3 length: 15 residues. From germline, CDR1 is MDHEN and CDR2 SYDVKM. Unmatched junction bases numbered 9, after V lost 0 bases and J lost 9 bases. The CDR3 here is CASSLWPQGVGTQYF. Here the CDR3 DNA reads TGTGCCAGCAGTTTATGGCCCCAGGGGGTCGGGACGCAGTATTTT.

A note on this clone: At the DNA level, this CDR3 is encoded by other sequences in the same sample as well. V usage is TRBV7-9 and J usage is TRBJ1-5; maybe TRBD1 (5 bases). V was shortened by 2 bases and J by 7 bases, with 6 bases between the two germline ends. In germline, CDR1 is SEHNR, CDR2 FQNEAQ (reference sequence). The CDR3 has 12 amino acids. CDR3 nucleotides: TGTGCCAGCAGCTTACAGGGCCAGCCCCAGCATTTT. Amino acids: CASSLQGQPQHF.

This chain links TRBV19 with TRBJ2-1, with TRBD1 matching 8 bases. Germline lookup yields CDR1 LNHDA and CDR2 SQIVND (reference sequence). The CDR3 has 15 residues. V gave up 5 bases and J gave up 5 bases; unmatched junction bases: 8. CDR3 loop: CASSVDRGLNNEQFF. The DNA of the CDR3 is TGTGCCAGTAGTGTTGACAGGGGCTTGAACAATGAGCAGTTCTTC. The whole variable domain, filled in from reference TRBV19 and TRBJ2-1, reads DGGITQSPKYLFRKEGQNVTLSCEQNLNHDAMYWYRQDPGQGLRLIYYSQIVNDFQKGDIAEGYSVSREKKESFPLTVTSAQKNPTAFYLCASSVDRGLNNEQFFGPGTRLTVL.

This CDR3 reads CASSVETSTDTQYF. CDR3 sequence (DNA): TGTGCCAGCAGCGTAGAGACTAGCACAGATACGCAGTATTTT. J is TRBJ2-3 and V is TRBV9; D is ambiguous. The CDR3 consists of 14 residues. Trimming took 0 bases from V and 0 from J, leaving 5 bases between them. Germline V gives CDR1 SGDLS, CDR2 YYNGEE.

The V and J genes are TRBV29-1 and TRBJ2-3; D gene uncertain. Trimming took 0 bases from V and 2 from J, leaving 12 bases between them. The germline CDR1 and CDR2 sequences are SQVTM and ANQGSEA. This CDR3 is 15 amino acids long. The CDR3 region is CSVEDRRDDTDTQYF. CDR3 nucleotide sequence: TGCAGCGTTGAAGATAGGAGAGACGACACAGATACGCAGTATTTT.

This chain connects TRBV30 to TRBJ1-2; TRBD1 might be the D (6 bases). V lost 0 bases and J lost 4, with 12 bases in between. Germline lookup yields CDR1 GTSNPN and CDR2 SVGIG (reference sequence). This CDR3 region has 14 residues. The chain's CDR3 is CAWSVGGAGYGYTF. In nucleotides, the CDR3 is TGTGCCTGGAGTGTTGGGGGGGCGGGCTATGGCTACACCTTC.

The table lists this clone with a few counts. The chain combines TRBV7-9 with TRBJ2-7; TRBD1 might be the D (6 bases). The CDR3 contains 15 residues. CDR1 and CDR2 from the germline V gene are SEHNR and FQNEAQ (reference sequence). V lost 4 bases, J lost 2 bases, and 15 bases lay in between. The CDR3 nucleotides read TGTGCCAGCAGCTCTCAGGGGCGCGATCCCTACGAGCAGTACTTC. Protein product: CASSSQGRDPYEQYF. Complete variable domain (other parts from reference TRBV7-9 and TRBJ2-7): DTGVSQNPRHKITKRGQNVTFRCDPISEHNRLYWYRQTLGQGPEFLTYFQNEAQLEKSRLLSDRFSAERPKGSFSTLEIQRTEQGDSAMYLCASSSQGRDPYEQYFGPGTRLTVT.

The chain couples TRBV11-2 to TRBJ2-5; no clear D gene. In germline, CDR1 is SGHAT, CDR2 FQNNGV. The CDR3 extends over 11 amino acids. The V end lost 3 bases, the J end lost 7 bases, and 6 bases lay between the germline ends. DNA for the CDR3: TGTGCCAGCAGCTTTGAAGGGACCCAGTACTTC. It encodes CASSFEGTQYF.

This sequence joins TRBV7-2 and TRBJ2-7; D perhaps matches TRBD1 (5 bases). The CDR3 loop spans 12 amino acids. CDR1 SGHTA and CDR2 FQGNSA come from the germline V gene. V lost 2 bases to trimming and J lost 5 bases, with 7 bases between them. The CDR3 bases are TGTGCCAGCAGCTTATTAGGGGACGAGCAGTACGTC. It specifies CASSLLGDEQYV.

The V and J genes are TRBV2 and TRBJ1-1; a weak D match, TRBD1 (6 bases). With 5 bases removed from V and 1 base from J, the gap between germline ends came to 14 bases. This CDR3 contains 15 residues. Germline V gene data show CDR1 as SNHLY and CDR2 as FYNNEI. CDR3 protein: CASSITGTQNTEAFF. Written as DNA, the CDR3 is TGTGCCAGCAGTATTACCGGGACACAGAACACTGAAGCTTTCTTT.

In DNA form, the CDR3 reads TGTGCCAGCAGCCCGCGGGCCAGCTCCTACAATGAGCAGTTCTTC. It encodes CASSPRASSYNEQFF. The V call is TRBV2, the J call TRBJ2-1; perhaps TRBD2 as D (5 bases). Germline lookup yields CDR1 SNHLY and CDR2 FYNNEI. This CDR3 region has 15 residues. Between the trimmed V and J ends, which lost 6 bases and 0 bases, there was a span of 12 bases.

The rearrangement uses TRBV7-3 and TRBJ2-1, with 11 nucleotides matching TRBD2. The germline V gene encodes CDR1 SGHTA and CDR2 FQGTGA. The CDR3 totals 15 residues. J lost 9 bases, V lost 4 bases, and 8 bases had no gene match. The CDR3 spells CASSSGTSGFGEQFF. CDR3 sequence (DNA): TGTGCCAGCAGCTCCGGGACTAGCGGTTTCGGTGAGCAGTTCTTC.

The chain has TRBV7-2 and TRBJ2-7, with TRBD2 matching over 10 bases. This CDR3 is 16 amino acids long. V lost 3 bases, J lost 2 bases, and 7 bases stayed unmatched. Per the germline V gene, CDR1 is SGHTA and CDR2 is FQGNSA. The DNA for the CDR3 is TGTGCCAGCAGCTTGACCCCCAGCGGGAGGGCCTACGAGCAGTACTTC. Amino acids: CASSLTPSGRAYEQYF.

The chain recombines TRBV27 with TRBJ2-7, with TRBD1 identical over 10 bases. This CDR3 is 14 amino acids long. Per germline, CDR1 MNHEY and CDR2 SMNVEV (reference sequence). V was pared by 6 bases and J by 6 bases, with 8 bases of the junction left unmatched. The chain's CDR3 is CASSLTTGGLEQYF. CDR3 sequence (DNA): TGTGCCAGCAGCCTTACGACAGGGGGCCTCGAGCAGTACTTC.

The rearrangement joins TRBV19 to TRBJ1-2; D gene uncertain. The CDR3 sequence is 14 residues long. V lost 5 bases and J 8 bases, leaving 18 bases between the germline ends. Germline CDR1 reads LNHDA; CDR2 reads SQIVND (reference sequence). Here the CDR3 reads CASSPLLRDRGYTF. The CDR3 DNA follows: TGTGCCAGTAGTCCCTTGCTCCGGGATCGGGGCTACACCTTC.

Only a few counts were recorded for this clone. The V call is TRBV30, the J call TRBJ1-1; D gene ambiguous. CDR3 size: 10 residues. In germline, CDR1 is GTSNPN, CDR2 SVGIG (reference sequence). V was trimmed by 4 bases and J by 1 base, leaving 1 base between them. Here the CDR3 reads CAWTNTEAFF. CDR3 coding DNA: TGTGCCTGGACGAACACTGAAGCTTTCTTT. Supplemented by reference TRBV30 and TRBJ1-1, the full variable domain reads SQTIHQWPATLVQPVGSPLSLECTVEGTSNPNLYWYRQAAGRGLQLLFYSVGIGQISSEVPQNLSASRPQDRQFILSSKKLLLSDSGFYLCAWTNTEAFFGQGTRLTVV.

The chain carries TRBV27 and TRBJ2-7; 8 nucleotides line up with TRBD1. V lost 4 bases and J lost 6; bases outside the gene matches: 11. The CDR3 runs to 15 residues. Germline CDR1 reads MNHEY; CDR2 reads SMNVEV (reference sequence). CDR3: CASSSTRTGLAEQYF. DNA for the CDR3: TGTGCCAGCAGTTCCACGCGGACAGGGCTCGCCGAGCAGTACTTC.

The CDR3 region has the DNA TGTGCCAGCAGCTTAAAGGTGGACGGGGTTAGCACAGATACGCAGTATTTT. Its protein is CASSLKVDGVSTDTQYF. The chain links TRBV7-2 to TRBJ2-3, with D maybe TRBD2 (5 bases). Trimming removed 2 bases from V and 0 bases from J, with 15 bases in between. Germline CDR1 reads SGHTA; CDR2 reads FQGNSA. This CDR3 is 17 amino acids long.